This TCR beta chain was obtained from a study of shared clonotypes between healthy human individuals. Pooled CD45RO+ cells and CCR7-negative CD45RA+ TemRA cells made up CD8 memory. Germline CDR1 and CDR2: MNHNS and SASEGT. The CDR3 has 12 residues. V lost 9 bases and J lost 1, with 9 bases in between. Data came from immunoSEQ multiplex PCR; TCRdb stores just in-frame clones and leaves some out. The profile covers under 120,000 clones, with approximately 70% appearing a single time and approximately 25% taken by the ten largest. This TCR derives from a woman in her 30s in good health. Specimen: memory CD8+ T cells sorted from blood. The subset: CD45RO+ cells pooled with CCR7-negative TemRA cells. The rearrangement joins TRBV6-1 to TRBJ1-1, with D possibly matching TRBD1 (6 bases). The CDR3 loop is CASTGWNTEAFF. CDR3 nucleotides: TGTGCCAGTACAGGGTGGAACACTGAAGCTTTCTTT.